These T cell receptor beta chains were read from a single sample in a study of T cells in Graves' hyperthyroidism and ophthalmopathy. TCRdb re-derived calls from the multiplex PCR reads in MiXCR, one entry per CDR3 protein. The table shows a few hundred thousand distinct CDR3 sequences, with about 14% occurring only once. Sequencing was performed on blood. Source of these receptors: a woman younger than 45 with Graves' ophthalmopathy. CDR3s leave out the opening cysteine and the closing phenylalanine or tryptophan. A row's size may be missing; if present it is once, few, many or a size class.

V gene	J gene	clone size	CDR3 protein
TRBV30	TRBJ2-5	many	AWSEGGGEETQY
TRBV9	TRBJ2-2	few	ASSVVLSGELF
TRBV7-6	TRBJ2-1	many	ASSSGGEQF
TRBV5-5	TRBJ1-1	many	ASSRVSSNWNTEAF
TRBV28	TRBJ2-7	many	ASSAGGQSYEQY
TRBV25-1	TRBJ1-4	NA	ASSARDKYGEKLF
TRBV20-1	TRBJ2-1	many	SAISGGSYNEQF
TRBV27	TRBJ1-2	many	ASSLSRQGANGYT
TRBV6-4	TRBJ2-7	NA	ASTARYSYEQY
TRBV24-1	TRBJ2-1	many	ATSDLAESYNEQF
TRBV7-2	TRBJ2-2	many	ASERGGEYTGELF
TRBV19	TRBJ2-2	many	ASTLTGELF
TRBV6-1	TRBJ1-5	many	ASSDFFSSSNQPQH
TRBV25-1	TRBJ1-1	few	ASSLMEGTEAF
TRBV24-1	TRBJ2-2	NA	ATRPDREAGELF
TRBV5-6	TRBJ1-2	few	ASSTYSRGLPLGSGT
TRBV7-3	TRBJ2-2	many	ASSNFGVGELF
TRBV28	TRBJ1-2	many	ASSSTVGYT
TRBV15	TRBJ2-2	NA	ATSNPGRGHTGELF
TRBV9	TRBJ1-2	many	ASSMGQGTVYGYT
TRBV11-2	TRBJ2-5	many	ASSPPGQGAGRETQY
TRBV24-1	TRBJ2-5	NA	ATSDSPGTEETQY
TRBV2	TRBJ1-1	many	ASRQTRGDEAF
TRBV6-2/TRBV6-3	TRBJ2-7	NA	ASSNWGQDPYEQY
TRBV19	TRBJ1-5	NA	ASSAGNRNQPQH
TRBV2	TRBJ1-5	many	ASTRDRGYQPQH
TRBV10-1	TRBJ2-7	many	ASSEQGSYEQY
TRBV5-1	TRBJ2-5	many	ASSLAGLEETQY
TRBV3-1	TRBJ2-3	many	ASSQDRRDTQY
TRBV18	TRBJ2-7	many	ASSPGTDSYEQY